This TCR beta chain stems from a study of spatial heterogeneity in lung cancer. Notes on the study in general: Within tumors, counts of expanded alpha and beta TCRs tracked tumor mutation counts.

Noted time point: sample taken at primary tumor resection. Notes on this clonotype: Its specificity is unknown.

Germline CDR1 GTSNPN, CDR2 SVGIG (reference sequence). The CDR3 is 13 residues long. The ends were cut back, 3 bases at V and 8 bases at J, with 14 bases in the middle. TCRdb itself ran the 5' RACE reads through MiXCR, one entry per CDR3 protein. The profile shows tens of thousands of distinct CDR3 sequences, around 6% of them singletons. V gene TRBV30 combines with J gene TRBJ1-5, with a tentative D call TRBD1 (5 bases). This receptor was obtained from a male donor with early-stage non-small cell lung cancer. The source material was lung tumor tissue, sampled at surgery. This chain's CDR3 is CAWSAGLSEPQHF. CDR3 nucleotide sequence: TGTGCCTGGAGCGCGGGACTTTCGGAGCCCCAGCATTTT.